This note documents a single TCR beta chain sequence. The antigen is not known. The read ends 3 residues early relative to the CDR3; the germline J gene fills the gap. The V end was cut by 4 bases, the J end by 4 bases, with 16 bases between. This CDR3 contains 15 residues. Germline values: CDR1 SNHLY, CDR2 FYNNEI. This specimen belongs to a study of T cells in women clearing cervical HPV infection. Across the whole study: Donors had HPV16-related CIN3 or worse; 2 had invasive cancer.

Some clones are missing from TCRdb's copy, which holds only in-frame ones; the method was immunoSEQ multiplex PCR. The sample data list fewer than 20,000 clones. Findings and limits, study-wide: Combining TCR richness with V gene abundances gave around 0.83 AUC.

The TCR sequence derives from a woman aged 18 to 75 with a cervical HPV16 infection that either progressed to CIN3+ or cleared (not recorded which). Sequencing was done on a sample of blood buffy coat. The V call is TRBV2, the J call TRBJ1-2, with no clear D. The CDR3 reads CASSVLTSPPYGYTF. The sequenced part of the CDR3 DNA is TGTGCCAGCAGTGTATTGACAAGCCCCCCCTATGGC.